This TCR beta chain was recovered during a study of sequential checkpoint blockade in melanoma. For the study at large: Arm A got nivolumab then ipilimumab; arm B the reverse, 1:1.

Stated treatment: randomized to nivolumab then ipilimumab (arm A) or the reverse (arm B). No patient had prior DNA-damaging chemotherapy. PBMC sorting kept live CD3+CD8+ cells without CD19 or CD56. The CDR3 is 15 residues long. J gave up 4 bases and V 4 bases, and 4 bases lay outside the gene matches. Germline V gene data show CDR1 as LNHNV and CDR2 as YYDKDF (reference sequence). Generated by immunoSEQ multiplex PCR, the TCRdb table keeps only in-frame clones and is missing some. The repertoire holds approximately 13,000 clones, with roughly 70% as singletons. The sample in question was CD8+ T cells sorted from blood (inferred from file names), obtained from a patient given nivolumab and ipilimumab in sequence. The V call is TRBV15, the J call TRBJ2-1; 10 positions match TRBD2. This TCR came from a human donor with melanoma. CDR3 sequence: CATSTTSGPYNEQFF. DNA of the CDR3: TGTGCCACCAGCACGACTAGCGGGCCTTACAATGAGCAGTTCTTC. Supplemented by reference TRBV15 and TRBJ2-1, the full variable domain reads DAMVIQNPRYQVTQFGKPVTLSCSQTLNHNVMYWYQQKSSQAPKLLFHYYDKDFNNEADTPDNFQSRRPNTSFCFLDIRSPGLGDTAMYLCATSTTSGPYNEQFFGPGTRLTVL.